This T cell receptor beta chain was obtained from a study of vaccination effects on CD4 cells after COVID-19. Expansion with viral peptide pools was applied to antigen-specific CD4+ T cells by the ViraFEST assay prior to sequencing. CD4+ T cell isolation took place after 10 days of culture. Two doses of BNT162b2 or mRNA-1273 vaccine were administered to participants. Every well got around 2 million PBMC, which were grown with about 10 IU/ml IL-2 and about 9.5 ug/ml peptides. The CDR3 is 19 residues long. Germline CDR1 is MNHNS and CDR2 is SASEGT. Trimming left V 2 bases short and J 0 bases short, with 19 bases between. This table comes from immunoSEQ multiplex PCR, and its TCRdb copy is limited to in-frame clones, with some not included. Here the sample spans 65,000 to 95,000 clones, under 80% being singletons. Worth noting for this clone: Antigen specificity is unknown.

The sequencing here drew on CD4+ T cells from PBMCs cultured with HCoV-OC43 spike peptides, taken after COVID-19 vaccination. Noted subset: HCoV-OC43 spike overlapping peptide pool stimulation. The genes are TRBV6-1 and TRBJ2-2; D tentatively reads TRBD1 or TRBD2 (6 bases each). The receptor was isolated from a human donor who received a COVID-19 vaccine. This chain's CDR3 is CASSERGIGGGTNTGELFF. The CDR3 DNA sequence: TGTGCCAGCAGTGAAAGGGGGATCGGGGGTGGTACGAACACCGGGGAGCTGTTTTTT.